Following are 3 T cell receptor beta chains from one sample sequenced in a study of CXCR3-negative and CXCR3-positive naive CD8 T cells. Overall study results and limits: Naive cells that were CXCR3-positive had more hydrophobic TRB CDR3s (compared with CXCR3-negative naive cells).

TRB cDNA was prepared as libraries by UMI-labeled 5' RACE. Using the 5' RACE reads, TCRdb records one entry per CDR3 protein without DNA. The repertoire shows some 150,000 distinct CDR3 sequences; the top ten hold about 0.48%. What these receptors recognize is not known. The material sequenced was naive CXCR3+ CD8+ T cells from blood. Documented subset: CD45RO-CCR7+CD27+CD95- naive CD8+ T cells expressing CXCR3 (TNR3+). All receptors come from a human donor in good health. Some clones in this sample may be carry-over from other donors' samples.

The chain uses TRBV15 and TRBJ2-2; TCRdb lists TRBD2, though no DNA is available to test this call. CDR3 size: 15 residues. From germline, CDR1 is LNHNV and CDR2 YYDKDF (reference sequence). CDR3 sequence: CATSHGLIKPGELFF. Full variable domain (missing parts from reference TRBV15 and TRBJ2-2): DAMVIQNPRYQVTQFGKPVTLSCSQTLNHNVMYWYQQKSSQAPKLLFHYYDKDFNNEADTPDNFQSRRPNTSFCFLDIRSPGLGDTAMYLCATSHGLIKPGELFFGEGSRLTVL.

The rearrangement links TRBV28 to TRBJ2-5; TCRdb indicates TRBD1, and absent DNA this call remains unverified. Germline assignment: CDR1 MDHEN and CDR2 SYDVKM. The CDR3 runs to 17 residues. CDR3 sequence: CASSAFEYDNREETQYF.

CDR3: CASRQQGLSPDGEQYF. The chain carries TRBV4-1 and TRBJ2-7; no DNA is available, so the TRBD1 call from TCRdb remains unchecked. CDR1 MGHRA and CDR2 YSYEKL come from the germline V gene. The CDR3 totals 16 residues.